These 9 T cell receptor beta chains were sequenced from one sample in a study of T-cell reconstitution after alpha-beta-depleted transplantation in children. A TCRbeta library incorporating unique molecular identifiers was prepared. TCRdb recomputed calls from the PCR reads with MiXCR, one row per CDR3 protein. In the table there are over 150,000 distinct CDR3 sequences, roughly 6.5% of which are singletons. This specimen consisted of PBMCs, obtained before TCRalphabeta/CD19-depleted stem cell transplant. All receptors come from a girl in the first two years of life with combined immunodeficiency, due to receive a stem cell transplant.

In this sample, this clonotype turned up many times. The chain links TRBV25-1 to TRBJ2-7; D is unresolved. CDR3 length: 13 residues. The germline V gene encodes CDR1 MGHDK and CDR2 SYGVNS. V lost 3 bases, J lost 4 bases, and 10 bases lay in between. CDR3 sequence (DNA): TGTGCCAGCAGTGATAGTCTAGAGTACGAGCAGTACTTC. As protein: CASSDSLEYEQYF.

This clonotype was counted between two and nine times. The chain combines TRBV20-1 with TRBJ2-7, with 11 bases identical to TRBD2. Germline values: CDR1 DFQATT, CDR2 SNEGSKA (reference sequence). The CDR3 totals 18 residues. V gave up 0 bases and J gave up 1 base; unmatched junction bases: 11. The CDR3 DNA reads as TGCAGTGCTAGAGATGGGAGACTAGCGGGAACGGGGTCCTACGAGCAGTACTTC. Protein: CSARDGRLAGTGSYEQYF.

The J gene is TRBJ1-5, the V gene TRBV4-1, with D perhaps TRBD1 (5 bases). The length of the CDR3 is 14 residues. Germline CDR1 and CDR2: MGHRA and YSYEKL. The V gene lost 0 bases and the J gene lost 6 bases, with 9 bases spanning the gap. The CDR3 sequence is CASSQEGVSQPQHF. CDR3 DNA sequence: TGCGCCAGCAGCCAAGAGGGGGTAAGTCAGCCCCAGCATTTT.

J is TRBJ2-5 and V is TRBV14; D remains unclear. V was clipped by 4 bases and J by 3 bases, with 18 bases between them. This CDR3 is built from 16 residues. The germline gives CDR1 SGHDN, CDR2 FVKESK. CDR3 sequence (DNA): TGTGCCAGCAGCCCGAAGTATTGGCTTGGTGAAGAGACCCAGTACTTC. Residues: CASSPKYWLGEETQYF.

This clonotype was seen at least ten times. This chain connects TRBV5-1 to TRBJ2-7; no reliable D call. The length of the CDR3 is 12 residues. Germline CDR1 is SGHRS and CDR2 is YFSETQ. Trimming took 2 bases from V and 6 from J, leaving 9 bases between them. The CDR3 sequence is CASSFLGIEQYF. The DNA for the CDR3 is TGCGCCAGCAGCTTTCTAGGTATCGAGCAGTACTTC.

This clonotype occurred a few times. The chain is built from TRBV7-3 and TRBJ2-5, with D maybe TRBD1 (6 bases). Trimming took 5 bases from V and 5 from J, leaving 15 bases between them. The CDR3 has 14 amino acids. Germline V lookup: CDR1 SGHTA, CDR2 FQGTGA. The CDR3 nucleotides read TGTGCCAGCAGCCTCACAGGGCCTGGGGAGACCCAGTACTTC. It translates to CASSLTGPGETQYF.

This clonotype showed up many times. This chain connects TRBV28 to TRBJ2-7; 7 bases line up with TRBD1. This CDR3 comprises 17 residues. The junction had 12 bases not matched to a gene; V was cut back by 4 bases and J by 0 bases. CDR1 is MDHEN and CDR2 is SYDVKM in the germline V gene. The CDR3 loop reads CASSSWGQRDSSYEQYF. CDR3 bases: TGTGCCAGCAGTTCCTGGGGCCAGAGGGACAGCTCCTACGAGCAGTACTTC.

This clonotype occurred many times. This rearrangement joins TRBV12-3 or TRBV12-4 to TRBJ2-1; unclear D gene. The CDR3 extends over 12 amino acids. The V end lost 5 bases, the J end lost 10 bases, and 12 bases lay between the germline ends. CDR3 residues: CASSPPSTEQFF. As DNA, the CDR3 is TGTGCCAGCAGTCCCCCCTCTACAGAGCAGTTCTTC.

The chain combines TRBV5-1 with TRBJ2-3; D unclear. The V gene's germline CDR1 is SGHRS and CDR2 YFSETQ. V was clipped by 4 bases and J by 1 base, with 16 bases between them. The CDR3 totals 16 residues. Here the CDR3 reads CASSPPRAGGTDTQYF. The CDR3 DNA reads TGCGCCAGCAGCCCGCCCCGGGCAGGTGGCACAGATACGCAGTATTTT.